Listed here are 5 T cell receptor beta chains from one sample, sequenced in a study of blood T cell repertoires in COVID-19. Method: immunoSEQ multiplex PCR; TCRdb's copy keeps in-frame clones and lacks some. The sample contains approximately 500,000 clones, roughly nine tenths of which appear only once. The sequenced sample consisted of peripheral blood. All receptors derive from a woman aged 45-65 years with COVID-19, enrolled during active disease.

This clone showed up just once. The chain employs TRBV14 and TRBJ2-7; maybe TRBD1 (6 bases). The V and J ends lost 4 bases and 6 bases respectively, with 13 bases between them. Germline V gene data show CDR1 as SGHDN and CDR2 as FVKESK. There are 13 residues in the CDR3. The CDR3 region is CASSLQGRSEQYF. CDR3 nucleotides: TGTGCCAGCAGCCTACAGGGTAGATCCGAGCAGTACTTC.

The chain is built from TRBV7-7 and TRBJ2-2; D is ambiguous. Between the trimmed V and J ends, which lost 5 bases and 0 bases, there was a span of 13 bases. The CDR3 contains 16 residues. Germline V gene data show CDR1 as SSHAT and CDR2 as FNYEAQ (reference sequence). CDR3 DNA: TGTGCCAGCAGCCCGGGTTACCGCTCGAACACCGGGGAGCTGTTTTTT. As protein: CASSPGYRSNTGELFF.

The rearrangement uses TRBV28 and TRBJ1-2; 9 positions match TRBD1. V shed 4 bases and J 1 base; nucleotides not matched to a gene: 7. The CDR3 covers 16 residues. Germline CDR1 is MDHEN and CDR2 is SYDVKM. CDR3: CASSSRDRDLNYGYTF. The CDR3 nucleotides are TGTGCCAGCAGTTCCCGGGACAGGGACCTTAACTATGGCTACACCTTC.

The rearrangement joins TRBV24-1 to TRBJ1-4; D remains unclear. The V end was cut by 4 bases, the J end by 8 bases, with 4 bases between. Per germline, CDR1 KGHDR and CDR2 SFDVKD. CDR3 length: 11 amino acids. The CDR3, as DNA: TGTGCCACCAGTGACGGGGAAAAACTGTTTTTT. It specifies CATSDGEKLFF.

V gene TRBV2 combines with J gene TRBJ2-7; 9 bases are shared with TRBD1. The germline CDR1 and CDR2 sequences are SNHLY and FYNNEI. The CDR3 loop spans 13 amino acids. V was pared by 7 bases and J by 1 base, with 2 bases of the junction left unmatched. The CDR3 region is CASIGTGSYEQYF. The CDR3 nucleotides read TGTGCCAGCATTGGGACAGGGTCCTACGAGCAGTACTTC.